Shown below are 19 T cell receptor beta chains from a single sample sequenced in a study of CD8 T cells in ankylosing spondylitis. TCRdb re-called the 5' RACE reads through MiXCR, storing one row per CDR3 protein. The sample lists around 150,000 distinct CDR3 sequences; more than 9.5% were seen once. Specimen: blood, either unsorted or a sorted T cell fraction (not recorded which). The receptors come from a female donor with ankylosing spondylitis or in good health (not recorded which).

The sample holds many counts of this clonotype. The genes are TRBV5-1 and TRBJ2-3, with 9 bases lining up with TRBD1. The J segment lost 1 base and the V segment lost 2 bases, leaving 8 bases of the junction unmatched. Germline CDR1 reads SGHRS; CDR2 reads YFSETQ. The CDR3 has 17 amino acids. DNA of the CDR3: TGCGCCAGCAGCTTCCTCGGGACAGGGTTAGGCACAGATACGCAGTATTTT. This translates into CASSFLGTGLGTDTQYF.

This rearrangement joins TRBV18 to TRBJ2-1; 9 bases match TRBD2. The CDR3 spans 17 residues. Germline V lookup: CDR1 KGHSH, CDR2 LQKENI. Trimming at V came to 0 bases and at J to 5 bases, leaving 8 bases not matched to a gene. CDR3 loop: CASSPPNSGGRNNEQFF. For the CDR3, the DNA is TGTGCCAGCTCACCACCGAATAGCGGGGGCCGAAACAATGAGCAGTTCTTC.

This clonotype appeared many times. The CDR3: CASSYFGRGNSPLHF. The DNA of the CDR3 is TGTGCCAGCAGTTACTTTGGCAGGGGGAATTCACCCCTCCACTTT. The chain has TRBV6-5 and TRBJ1-6; TRBD1 matches 7 bases. CDR1 is MNHEY, CDR2 SVGAGI, per germline. J gave up 7 bases and V 1 base, and 4 bases lay outside the gene matches. The CDR3 extends over 15 amino acids.

This clonotype was observed many times. The chain couples TRBV28 to TRBJ2-5; TRBD1 is a possible D gene (6 bases). V was trimmed by 4 bases and J by 7 bases, leaving 13 bases between them. The CDR3 sequence is 13 residues long. CDR1 MDHEN and CDR2 SYDVKM come from the germline V gene. CDR3 region: CASSSGQIGTQYF. For the CDR3, the DNA is TGTGCCAGCAGTTCCGGACAGATTGGGACCCAGTACTTC.

This clonotype was seen ten or more times. This chain uses TRBV4-1 with TRBJ1-1; no reliable D call. Trimming removed 1 base at V and 0 bases at J, with 6 bases between. Germline loops: CDR1 MGHRA, CDR2 YSYEKL. This CDR3 has 14 residues. CDR3 DNA: TGCGCCAGCAGCCAAGGCCTTCTGAACACTGAAGCTTTCTTT. Translation: CASSQGLLNTEAFF.

There are many counts of this clonotype. The gene calls are TRBV4-2 and TRBJ2-1, with D unresolved. Trimming took 0 bases from V and 2 from J, leaving 11 bases between them. Germline lookup yields CDR1 LGHNA and CDR2 YNFKEQ. The CDR3 consists of 16 residues. CDR3 sequence: CASSQENHQPYNEQFF. The CDR3 region has the DNA TGTGCCAGCAGCCAAGAGAACCACCAGCCCTACAATGAGCAGTTCTTC.

This clonotype was detected only once. This clone may be a read error of a much larger clone one base away. The gene calls are TRBV12-3 or TRBV12-4 and TRBJ1-1, with D possibly TRBD1 on 6 matching bases. The CDR3 contains 14 residues. The chain's CDR3 is CASSLTGTNAEAFF. The CDR3 bases are TGTGCCAGCAGTCTCACAGGGACGAACGCTGAAGCTTTCTTT.

This clonotype has ten or more counts. This chain links TRBV7-2 with TRBJ1-1, with unresolved D. The V gene lost 4 bases and the J gene lost 0 bases, with 12 bases spanning the gap. CDR1 and CDR2 (germline): SGHTA, FQGNSA. The CDR3 contains 15 residues. The CDR3 reads CASSSWRSLNTEAFF. The CDR3 bases are TGTGCCAGCAGCTCCTGGCGCAGTTTGAACACTGAAGCTTTCTTT.

This clonotype was recorded many times. The V and J genes are TRBV18 and TRBJ2-5; perhaps D is TRBD1 or TRBD2 (5 bases each). Trimming left V 0 bases short and J 1 base short, with 15 bases between. The CDR3 consists of 17 residues. The germline V gene encodes CDR1 KGHSH and CDR2 LQKENI. CDR3 sequence: CASSPPRKGTLQETQYF. The CDR3 DNA is TGTGCCAGCTCACCACCGCGTAAGGGGACCCTCCAAGAGACCCAGTACTTC.

This clonotype appeared many times. The rearrangement uses TRBV6-5 and TRBJ2-2; 10 nucleotides match TRBD2. Trimming at V came to 2 bases and at J to 6 bases, leaving 3 bases not matched to a gene. Germline CDR1 and CDR2: MNHEY and SVGAGI. The CDR3 has 15 residues. CDR3 in amino acids: CASSYASGRAGELFF. CDR3 nucleotide sequence: TGTGCCAGCAGTTACGCTAGCGGGAGAGCCGGGGAGCTGTTTTTT.

This clonotype was counted many times. The V and J genes are TRBV29-1 and TRBJ2-7; D perhaps matches TRBD1 (5 bases). V was pared by 7 bases and J by 5 bases, with 15 bases between. The germline CDR1 and CDR2 sequences are SQVTM and ANQGSEA. The CDR3 length is 12 residues. CDR3 DNA: TGCAGCGCAGGGCCGAGCATCCACGAGCAGTACTTC. This translates into CSAGPSIHEQYF.

This clonotype was observed many times. The gene calls are TRBV11-2 and TRBJ1-4, with 8 bases aligning to TRBD1. Trimming removed 2 bases from V and 5 bases from J; junction bases left unmatched: 4. Germline V gene lookup returns CDR1 SGHAT and CDR2 FQNNGV. The CDR3 spans 15 residues. The DNA for the CDR3 is TGTGCCAGCAGCTTATCGGACAGGGAGAATGAAAAACTGTTTTTT. Translated: CASSLSDRENEKLFF. Looking up the rest from reference TRBV11-2 and TRBJ1-4 gives the full variable domain: EAGVAQSPRYKIIEKRQSVAFWCNPISGHATLYWYQQILGQGPKLLIQFQNNGVVDDSQLPKDRFSAERLKGVDSTLKIQPAKLEDSAVYLCASSLSDRENEKLFFGSGTQLSVL.

This clonotype appeared a few times. This chain joins TRBV5-1 and TRBJ2-7; 9 bases align to TRBD2. The CDR3 length is 15 residues. Germline trimming cut 2 bases from V and 3 bases from J; bases unmatched to any gene: 6. Germline V gene data show CDR1 as SGHRS and CDR2 as YFSETQ. Here the CDR3 DNA reads TGCGCCAGCAGCTTTTGGACTAGCGCCGACTACGAGCAGTACTTC. The encoded protein is CASSFWTSADYEQYF.

This clonotype was recorded many times. CDR3 DNA: TGCGCCAGCAGCTTGTTTACGAACACTGAAGCTTTCTTT. Amino acids: CASSLFTNTEAFF. The genes are TRBV5-1 and TRBJ1-1; D remains ambiguous. This CDR3 spans 13 amino acids. Trimming removed 1 base from V and 1 base from J, with 5 bases in between. The V gene's germline CDR1 is SGHRS and CDR2 YFSETQ.

This clonotype showed up many times. The rearrangement links TRBV6-5 to TRBJ2-3; 12 nucleotides align to TRBD2. Losses at the gene ends were 1 base for V and 5 bases for J; bases not matched to a gene: 1. This CDR3 region has 15 residues. The germline V gene encodes CDR1 MNHEY and CDR2 SVGAGI. CDR3 bases: TGTGCCAGCAGTTACTGGGGACTAGCGGGAGATACGCAGTATTTT. Translated: CASSYWGLAGDTQYF.

A few counts support this clonotype. The chain uses TRBV5-1 and TRBJ2-5, with 12 bases matching TRBD2. V lost 2 bases and J lost 0; bases outside the gene matches: 2. Germline V gene lookup returns CDR1 SGHRS and CDR2 YFSETQ. This CDR3 is 16 amino acids long. CDR3 nucleotides: TGCGCCAGCAGCTTTGGACTAGCGGGGTACCAAGAGACCCAGTACTTC. This sequence encodes CASSFGLAGYQETQYF.

This clonotype occurred many times. The chain carries TRBV5-1 and TRBJ1-1, with a possible D match to TRBD1 (5 bases). Trimming pared 0 bases from V and 1 base from J, leaving 19 bases between. The CDR3 is 18 residues long. CDR1 is SGHRS and CDR2 is YFSETQ in the germline V gene. Here the CDR3 DNA reads TGCGCCAGCAGCTTGGGGGGAGGGACTTCTCTCCGGAACACTGAAGCTTTCTTT. This gives the protein CASSLGGGTSLRNTEAFF.

This clonotype occurred a few times. This chain connects TRBV18 to TRBJ2-5; 10 bases are a match to TRBD1. The CDR3 has 16 amino acids. J gave up 5 bases and V 2 bases, and 8 bases lay outside the gene matches. CDR1 KGHSH and CDR2 LQKENI come from the germline V gene. The DNA of the CDR3 is TGTGCCAGCTCACCATACCGGGACAGGGGATTCGAGACCCAGTACTTC. Protein sequence: CASSPYRDRGFETQYF. Combining the CDR3 with reference TRBV18 and TRBJ2-5 gives the whole variable domain NAGVMQNPRHLVRRRGQEARLRCSPMKGHSHVYWYRQLPEEGLKFMVYLQKENIIDESGMPKERFSAEFPKEGPSILRIQQVVRGDSAAYFCASSPYRDRGFETQYFGPGTRLLVL.

This clonotype was counted between two and nine times. V usage is TRBV19 and J usage is TRBJ1-2; D gene ambiguous. V was cut by 7 bases and J by 5 bases, with 20 bases left in between. The CDR3 is 15 amino acids. Germline V gene lookup returns CDR1 LNHDA and CDR2 SQIVND (reference sequence). Here the CDR3 reads CASTSARQTNYGYTF. The CDR3 DNA sequence: TGTGCCAGTACCTCCGCGCGTCAGACCAATTATGGCTACACCTTC.